A selection of T cell receptor beta chains follows, all from one sample in a study of OX40 agonist ivuxolimab in advanced cancers. Method: immunoSEQ multiplex PCR; TCRdb's copy keeps in-frame clones and lacks some. The table includes around 64,000 clones, around nine tenths detected once. The sequencing here drew on CD4+ or CD8+ T cells sorted from blood, taken in a trial of the OX40 agonist ivuxolimab. The receptors shown here come from an adult with an advanced solid tumor such as melanoma, head and neck, liver or kidney cancer. Each CDR3 is given with its conserved first and last residue. D genes are given only for firm matches. Part of the rows lack a size; the others show once, few, many or a class for expanded clones.

D,size,V,J,CDR3,DNA
.,few,TRBV15,TRBJ2-3,CATSRVQLSTDTQYF,TGTGCCACCAGCAGAGTACAGCTAAGCACAGATACGCAGTATTTT
.,.,TRBV2,TRBJ2-5,CASFGGRIQETQYF,TGTGCCTCATTTGGGGGGCGAATCCAAGAGACCCAGTACTTC
.,.,TRBV2,TRBJ1-3,CASRSREATGNTIYF,TGTGCCAGCAGATCCAGGGAGGCCACTGGAAACACCATATATTTT
TRBD1,few,TRBV5-1,TRBJ1-3,CASSLTGAGNTIYF,TGCGCCAGCAGCTTAACAGGGGCCGGAAACACCATATATTTT
.,.,TRBV6-5,TRBJ1-5,CASSLDSNQPQHF,TGTGCCAGCAGCCTGGACAGCAATCAGCCCCAGCATTTT
TRBD2,.,TRBV4-3,TRBJ2-1,CASSQAIGAGGYNEQFF,TGCGCCAGCAGCCAAGCCATAGGAGCGGGAGGCTACAATGAGCAGTTCTTC
TRBD1,few,TRBV7-2,TRBJ2-7,CASSQEPGGGYEQYF,TGTGCCAGCAGCCAGGAGCCAGGGGGCGGTTACGAGCAGTACTTC
.,.,TRBV19,TRBJ2-6,CASNSGANVLTF,TGTGCCAGTAACTCTGGGGCCAACGTCCTGACTTTC
.,.,TRBV7-9,TRBJ2-2,CASSFSPWTTDTGELFF,TGTGCCAGCAGCTTTAGCCCGTGGACTACCGACACCGGGGAGCTGTTTTTT
.,.,TRBV29-1,TRBJ1-4,CSVRWGGNEKLFF,TGCAGCGTGAGGTGGGGGGGGAATGAAAAACTGTTTTTT